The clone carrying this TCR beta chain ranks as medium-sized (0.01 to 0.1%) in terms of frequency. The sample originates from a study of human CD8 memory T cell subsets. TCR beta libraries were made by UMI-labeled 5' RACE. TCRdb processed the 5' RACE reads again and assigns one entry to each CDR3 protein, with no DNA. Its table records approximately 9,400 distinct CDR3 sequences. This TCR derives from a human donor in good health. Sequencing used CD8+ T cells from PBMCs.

This chain's CDR3 is CSVEDRDRASYEQYF. The chain links TRBV29-1 to TRBJ2-7; TCRdb names TRBD1, which stays unverified in the absence of DNA. CDR1 is SQVTM and CDR2 is ANQGSEA in the germline V gene. The CDR3 runs 15 residues.